The next 2 T cell receptor beta chains were all read from a single sample in a study of blood T cell repertoires in COVID-19. Measured with immunoSEQ multiplex PCR; TCRdb has only the in-frame clones, and not every one. The table shows 120,000 to 150,000 clones, with approximately 80% occurring only once. Sequenced: peripheral blood. These receptor sequences come from a human donor in a cohort sampled during active COVID-19.

The chain carries TRBV19 and TRBJ1-4; D uncertain. Trimming removed 8 bases at V and 1 base at J, with 8 bases between. The germline gives CDR1 LNHDA, CDR2 SQIVND (reference sequence). CDR3 length: 13 amino acids. CDR3 DNA: TGTGCCAGTGGGAGAGGAACTAATGAAAAACTGTTTTTT. Translation: CASGRGTNEKLFF.

The genes are TRBV19 and TRBJ2-6, with 9 bases fitting TRBD1. CDR1 and CDR2 (germline): LNHDA, SQIVND (reference sequence). The CDR3 sequence is 16 residues long. V gave up 9 bases and J gave up 2 bases; unmatched junction bases: 8. For the CDR3, the DNA is TGTGCCAGCGAGTCCCGGGACAGGGCTGGGGCCAACGTCCTGACTTTC. Amino acids: CASESRDRAGANVLTF. Filled out from reference TRBV19 and TRBJ2-6, the complete variable domain reads DGGITQSPKYLFRKEGQNVTLSCEQNLNHDAMYWYRQDPGQGLRLIYYSQIVNDFQKGDIAEGYSVSREKKESFPLTVTSAQKNPTAFYLCASESRDRAGANVLTFGAGSRLTVL.